This TCR beta chain was retrieved from a study of CD8+CD57+ T cells in acquired aplastic anemia. On the study more broadly: Across the sorted CD4+ and CD8+ cells, DNA amounts averaged roughly 3.5 ug.

This clonotype was detected only a few times. Its antigen remains unidentified. Whole-study results and caveats: Almost 30 shared CD8+ CDR3s appeared highly expressed within patients' immunodominant clones. The CD8+ Simpson's diversity of patients and controls was not significantly different.

V was pared by 7 bases and J by 4 bases, with 14 bases between. The CDR3 runs 14 residues. Sequencing involved patients with CD8+CD57+ cell expansion previously shown by flow cytometry. None of the patients had been given any therapy when their blood was sampled. Genomic DNA acted as the template from which TCR beta VDJ combination and CDR3 sequence profiling were carried out. TCRdb re-derived calls from the reads in MiXCR, one entry per CDR3 protein. This table has some 120,000 distinct CDR3 sequences, approximately 36% appearing once. Sequences were obtained from sorted CD4+, CD8+, or CD8+CD57+ T cells (not recorded which) from PBMCs. The source is a human donor with aplastic anemia. The rearrangement uses TRBV12-3 or TRBV12-4 and TRBJ1-3; no clear D gene. The CDR3 DNA follows: TGTGCCAGCAATCTTTTCGGGCTCGGAAACACCATATATTTT. As protein: CASNLFGLGNTIYF.